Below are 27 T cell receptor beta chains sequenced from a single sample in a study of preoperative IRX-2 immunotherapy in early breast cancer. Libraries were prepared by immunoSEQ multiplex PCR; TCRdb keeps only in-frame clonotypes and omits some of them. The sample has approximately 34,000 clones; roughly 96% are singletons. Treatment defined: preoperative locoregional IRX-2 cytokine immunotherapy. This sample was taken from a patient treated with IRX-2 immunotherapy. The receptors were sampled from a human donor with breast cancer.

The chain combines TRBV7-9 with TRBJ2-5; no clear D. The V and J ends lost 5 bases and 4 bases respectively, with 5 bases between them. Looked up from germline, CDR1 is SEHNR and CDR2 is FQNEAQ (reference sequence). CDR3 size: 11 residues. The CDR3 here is CASSPLETQYF. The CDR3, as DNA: TGTGCCAGCAGCCCACTAGAGACCCAGTACTTC.

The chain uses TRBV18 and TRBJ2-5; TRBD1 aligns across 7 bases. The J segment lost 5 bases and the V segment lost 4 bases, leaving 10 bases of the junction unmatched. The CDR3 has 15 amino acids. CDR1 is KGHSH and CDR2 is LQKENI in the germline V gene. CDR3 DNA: TGTGCCAGCTCACTCCTGACAGGGTCTAGCGAGACCCAGTACTTC. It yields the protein CASSLLTGSSETQYF.

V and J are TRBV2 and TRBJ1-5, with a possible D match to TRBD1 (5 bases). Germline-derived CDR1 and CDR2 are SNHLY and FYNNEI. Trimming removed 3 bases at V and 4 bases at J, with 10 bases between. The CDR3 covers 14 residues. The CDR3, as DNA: TGTGCCAGCAGTGATTTAAAGGGGAATCAGCCCCAGCATTTT. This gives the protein CASSDLKGNQPQHF.

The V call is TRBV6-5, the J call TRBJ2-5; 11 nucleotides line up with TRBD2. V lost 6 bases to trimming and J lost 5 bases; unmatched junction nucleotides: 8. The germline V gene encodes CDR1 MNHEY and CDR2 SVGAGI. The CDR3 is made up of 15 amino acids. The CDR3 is CASSHIAGGRETQYF. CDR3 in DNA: TGTGCCAGCAGCCATATAGCGGGAGGGCGTGAGACCCAGTACTTC.

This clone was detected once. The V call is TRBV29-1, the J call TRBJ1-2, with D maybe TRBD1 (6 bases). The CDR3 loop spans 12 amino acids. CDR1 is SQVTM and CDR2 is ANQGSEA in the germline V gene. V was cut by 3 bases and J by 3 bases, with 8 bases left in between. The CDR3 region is CSVDSGDYGYTF. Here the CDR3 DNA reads TGCAGCGTTGATTCAGGGGACTATGGCTACACCTTC.

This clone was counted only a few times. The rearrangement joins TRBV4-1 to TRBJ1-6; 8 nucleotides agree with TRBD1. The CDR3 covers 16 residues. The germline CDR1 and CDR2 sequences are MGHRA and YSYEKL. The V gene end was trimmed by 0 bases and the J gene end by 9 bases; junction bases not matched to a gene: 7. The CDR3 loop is CASSQEPTGAFSPLHF. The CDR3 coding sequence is TGCGCCAGCAGCCAAGAGCCGACAGGGGCCTTTTCACCCCTCCACTTT.

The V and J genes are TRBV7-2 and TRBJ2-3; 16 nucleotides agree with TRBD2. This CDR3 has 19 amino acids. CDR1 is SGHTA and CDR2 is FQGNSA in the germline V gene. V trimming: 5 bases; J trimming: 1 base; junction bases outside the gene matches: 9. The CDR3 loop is CASSPSPGLAGGRTDTQYF. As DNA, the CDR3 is TGTGCCAGCAGCCCTTCACCGGGACTAGCGGGGGGGCGCACAGATACGCAGTATTTT.

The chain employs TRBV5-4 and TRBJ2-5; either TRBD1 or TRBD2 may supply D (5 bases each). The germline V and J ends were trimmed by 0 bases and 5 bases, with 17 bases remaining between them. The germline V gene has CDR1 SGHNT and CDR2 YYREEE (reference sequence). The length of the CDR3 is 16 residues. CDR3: CASSLGGLRGEETQYF. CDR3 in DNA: TGTGCCAGCAGCTTGGGGGGGTTAAGGGGCGAGGAGACCCAGTACTTC.

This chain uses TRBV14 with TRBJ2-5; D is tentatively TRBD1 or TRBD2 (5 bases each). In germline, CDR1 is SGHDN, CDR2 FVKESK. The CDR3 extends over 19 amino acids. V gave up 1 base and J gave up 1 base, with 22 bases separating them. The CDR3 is CASSQVGSSGPNSQETQYF. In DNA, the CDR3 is TGTGCCAGCAGCCAAGTTGGGAGTTCGGGACCGAATAGCCAAGAGACCCAGTACTTC.

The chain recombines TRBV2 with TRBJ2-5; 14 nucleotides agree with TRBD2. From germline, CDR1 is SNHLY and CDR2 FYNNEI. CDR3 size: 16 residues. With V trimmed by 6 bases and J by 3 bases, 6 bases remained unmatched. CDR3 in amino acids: CASRKTSGRVEETQYF. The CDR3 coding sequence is TGTGCCAGCAGAAAGACTAGCGGGAGGGTGGAAGAGACCCAGTACTTC.

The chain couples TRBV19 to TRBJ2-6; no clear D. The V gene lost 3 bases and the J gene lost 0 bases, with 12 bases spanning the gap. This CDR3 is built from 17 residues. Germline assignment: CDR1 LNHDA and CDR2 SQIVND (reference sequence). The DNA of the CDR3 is TGTGCCAGTAGTATGCGCCCAGGCTCCTCTGGGGCCAACGTCCTGACTTTC. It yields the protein CASSMRPGSSGANVLTF.

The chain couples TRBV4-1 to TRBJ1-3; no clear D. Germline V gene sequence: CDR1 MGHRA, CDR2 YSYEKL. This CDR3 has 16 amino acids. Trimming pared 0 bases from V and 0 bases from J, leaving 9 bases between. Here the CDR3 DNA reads TGCGCCAGCAGCCAAGATCTTTATAGCTCTGGAAACACCATATATTTT. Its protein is CASSQDLYSSGNTIYF.

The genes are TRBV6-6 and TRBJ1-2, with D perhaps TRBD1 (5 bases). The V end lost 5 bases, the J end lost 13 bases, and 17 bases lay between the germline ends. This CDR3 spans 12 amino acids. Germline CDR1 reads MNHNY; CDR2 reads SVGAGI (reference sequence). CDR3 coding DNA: TGTGCCAGCAGTAGCTACCCGGGGCGGTCCACCTTC. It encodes CASSSYPGRSTF.

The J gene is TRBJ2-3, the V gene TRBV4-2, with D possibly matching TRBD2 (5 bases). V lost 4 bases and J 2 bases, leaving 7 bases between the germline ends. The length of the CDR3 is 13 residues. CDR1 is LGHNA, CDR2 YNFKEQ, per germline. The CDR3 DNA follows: TGTGCCAGCAGCCGCGACTACACAGATACGCAGTATTTT. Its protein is CASSRDYTDTQYF.

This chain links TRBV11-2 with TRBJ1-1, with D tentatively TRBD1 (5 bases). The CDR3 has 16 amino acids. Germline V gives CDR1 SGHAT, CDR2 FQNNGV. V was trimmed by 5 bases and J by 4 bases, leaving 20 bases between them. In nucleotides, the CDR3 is TGTGCCAGCAGCCCCGACGGGGGATTTACGGTCACTGAAGCTTTCTTT. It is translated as CASSPDGGFTVTEAFF.

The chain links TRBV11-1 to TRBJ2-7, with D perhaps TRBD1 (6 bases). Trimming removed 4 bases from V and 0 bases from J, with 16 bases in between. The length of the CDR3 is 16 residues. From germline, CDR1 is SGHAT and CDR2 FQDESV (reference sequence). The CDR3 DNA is TGTGCCAGCAGCTCGCCTAAACAGGGAGCCTCCTACGAGCAGTACTTC. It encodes CASSSPKQGASYEQYF.

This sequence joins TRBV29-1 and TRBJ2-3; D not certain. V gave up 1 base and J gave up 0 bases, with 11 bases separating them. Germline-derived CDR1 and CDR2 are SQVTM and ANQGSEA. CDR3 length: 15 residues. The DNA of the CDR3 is TGCAGCGTTGAAGGACTCGGGTCTAGCACAGATACGCAGTATTTT. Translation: CSVEGLGSSTDTQYF.

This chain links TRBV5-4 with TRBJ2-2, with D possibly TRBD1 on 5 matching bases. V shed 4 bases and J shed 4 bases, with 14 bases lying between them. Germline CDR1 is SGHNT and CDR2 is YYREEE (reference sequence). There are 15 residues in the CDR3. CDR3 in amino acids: CASSMDTQTTGELFF. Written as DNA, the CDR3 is TGTGCCAGCAGCATGGACACCCAAACCACCGGGGAGCTGTTTTTT.

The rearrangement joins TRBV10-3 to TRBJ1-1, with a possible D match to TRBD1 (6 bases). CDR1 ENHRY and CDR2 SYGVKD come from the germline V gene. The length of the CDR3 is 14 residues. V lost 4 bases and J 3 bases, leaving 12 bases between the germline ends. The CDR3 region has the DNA TGTGCCATCAGTGGTGGGGGCGCGTACACTGAAGCTTTCTTT. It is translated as CAISGGGAYTEAFF.

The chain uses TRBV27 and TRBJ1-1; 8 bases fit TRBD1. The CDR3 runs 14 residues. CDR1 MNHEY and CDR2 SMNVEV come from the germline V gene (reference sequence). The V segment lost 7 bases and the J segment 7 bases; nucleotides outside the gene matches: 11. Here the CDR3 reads CASTIRQGSSEAFF. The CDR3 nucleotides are TGTGCCAGCACGATAAGACAGGGGTCGAGTGAAGCTTTCTTT.

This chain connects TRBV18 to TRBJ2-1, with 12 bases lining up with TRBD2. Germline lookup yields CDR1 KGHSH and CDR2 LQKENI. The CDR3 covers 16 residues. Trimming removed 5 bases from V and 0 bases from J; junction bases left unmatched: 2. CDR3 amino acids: CASSSTSGSSYNEQFF. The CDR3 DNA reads TGTGCCAGCTCATCGACTAGCGGGAGCTCCTACAATGAGCAGTTCTTC.

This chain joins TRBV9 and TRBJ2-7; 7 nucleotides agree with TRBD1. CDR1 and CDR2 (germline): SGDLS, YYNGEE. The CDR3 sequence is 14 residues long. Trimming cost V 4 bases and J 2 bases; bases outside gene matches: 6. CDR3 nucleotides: TGTGCCAGCAGCCCTACAGGGGCTCCCTACGAGCAGTACTTC. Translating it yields CASSPTGAPYEQYF. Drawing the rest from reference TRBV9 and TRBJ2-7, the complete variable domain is DSGVTQTPKHLITATGQRVTLRCSPRSGDLSVYWYQQSLDQGLQFLIQYYNGEERAKGNILERFSAQQFPDLHSELNLSSLELGDSALYFCASSPTGAPYEQYFGPGTRLTVT.

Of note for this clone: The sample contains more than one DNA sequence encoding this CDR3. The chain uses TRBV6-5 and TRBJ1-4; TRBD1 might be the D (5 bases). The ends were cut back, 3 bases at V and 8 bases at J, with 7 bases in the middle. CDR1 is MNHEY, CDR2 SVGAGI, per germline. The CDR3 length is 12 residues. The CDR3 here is CASSYAGEKLFF. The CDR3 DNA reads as TGTGCCAGCAGTTATGCAGGGGAAAAACTGTTTTTT.

The CDR3 loop reads CASSVEVGGIANTGELFF. The CDR3 DNA reads as TGTGCCAGCAGCGTAGAGGTAGGGGGCATCGCGAACACCGGGGAGCTGTTTTTT. The V call is TRBV9, the J call TRBJ2-2, with 7 bases aligning to TRBD1. With 0 bases clipped from V and 0 bases from J, the junction kept 8 bases outside the gene matches. Germline V CDR1 and CDR2: SGDLS, YYNGEE. The CDR3 has 18 residues.

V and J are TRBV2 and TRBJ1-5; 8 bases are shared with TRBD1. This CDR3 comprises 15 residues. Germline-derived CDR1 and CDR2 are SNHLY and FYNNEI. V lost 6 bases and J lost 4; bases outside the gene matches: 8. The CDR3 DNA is TGTGCCAGCAGGCGATTCGGGACAGGAAATCAGCCCCAGCATTTT. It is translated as CASRRFGTGNQPQHF.

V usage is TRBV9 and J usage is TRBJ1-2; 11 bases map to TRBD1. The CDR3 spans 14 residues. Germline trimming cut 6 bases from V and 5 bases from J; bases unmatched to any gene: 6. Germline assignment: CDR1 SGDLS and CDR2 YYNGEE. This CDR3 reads CASNPGQGGYGYTF. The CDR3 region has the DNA TGTGCCAGCAATCCGGGACAGGGGGGATATGGCTACACCTTC. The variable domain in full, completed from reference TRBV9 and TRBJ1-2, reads DSGVTQTPKHLITATGQRVTLRCSPRSGDLSVYWYQQSLDQGLQFLIQYYNGEERAKGNILERFSAQQFPDLHSELNLSSLELGDSALYFCASNPGQGGYGYTFGSGTRLTVV.

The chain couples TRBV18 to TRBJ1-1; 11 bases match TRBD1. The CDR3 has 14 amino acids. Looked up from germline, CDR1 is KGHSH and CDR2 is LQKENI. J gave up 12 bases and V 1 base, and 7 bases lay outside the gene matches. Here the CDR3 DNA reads TGTGCCAGCTCACCACTGGGACAGGGGGAATGGACTTTCTTT. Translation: CASSPLGQGEWTFF. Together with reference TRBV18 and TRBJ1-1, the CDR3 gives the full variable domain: NAGVMQNPRHLVRRRGQEARLRCSPMKGHSHVYWYRQLPEEGLKFMVYLQKENIIDESGMPKERFSAEFPKEGPSILRIQQVVRGDSAAYFCASSPLGQGEWTFFGQGTRLTVV.